Following are 21 T cell receptor beta chains from one sample sequenced in a study of T cell responses to AZD1222 COVID-19 vaccine. The protocol was immunoSEQ multiplex PCR, while the TCRdb copy is restricted to in-frame clones and leaves out a portion. The data hold roughly 140,000 clones, with 93% observed a single time. The sample in question was peripheral blood, obtained after recovery from COVID-19. Receptors were obtained from an adult who had recovered from COVID-19.

The CDR3, as DNA: TGTGCCAGCAGTGAATATTCGACAGGGCGGAATGAGCAGTTCTTC. Protein sequence: CASSEYSTGRNEQFF. The gene calls are TRBV25-1 and TRBJ2-1; TRBD1 matches 7 bases. The germline V gene encodes CDR1 MGHDK and CDR2 SYGVNS. Trimming at V came to 0 bases and at J to 7 bases, leaving 6 bases not matched to a gene. The CDR3 covers 15 residues.

V is TRBV28 and J is TRBJ2-7; 13 bases map to TRBD2. Per germline, CDR1 MDHEN and CDR2 SYDVKM. This CDR3 comprises 16 residues. V dropped 1 base and J dropped 2; count of bases not matched to a gene: 2. Here the CDR3 DNA reads TGTGCCAGCAGTTTATACGGACTAGCGGGAGCCTACGAGCAGTACTTC. It encodes CASSLYGLAGAYEQYF.

This chain joins TRBV28 and TRBJ1-4; D unclear. Germline V gene data show CDR1 as MDHEN and CDR2 as SYDVKM. With 6 bases removed from V and 0 bases from J, the gap between germline ends came to 14 bases. This CDR3 has 16 amino acids. Written as DNA, the CDR3 is TGTGCCAGCAGGGCCCGGCTCGGGACAACTAATGAAAAACTGTTTTTT. Translated, it gives CASRARLGTTNEKLFF. The whole variable domain, filled in from reference TRBV28 and TRBJ1-4, reads DVKVTQSSRYLVKRTGEKVFLECVQDMDHENMFWYRQDPGLGLRLIYFSYDVKMKEKGDIPEGYSVSREKKERFSLILESASTNQTSMYLCASRARLGTTNEKLFFGSGTQLSVL.

The chain is built from TRBV11-2 and TRBJ1-5; 11 bases fit TRBD1. The germline gives CDR1 SGHAT, CDR2 FQNNGV. The CDR3 spans 16 residues. V trimming: 0 bases; J trimming: 5 bases; junction bases outside the gene matches: 3. CDR3: CASSLEPGQGDQPQHF. The CDR3 region has the DNA TGTGCCAGCAGCTTAGAGCCGGGACAGGGGGATCAGCCCCAGCATTTT.

This clone was counted once. V is TRBV28 and J is TRBJ2-7; TRBD2 aligns across 10 bases. CDR3 length: 14 residues. Germline CDR1 and CDR2: MDHEN and SYDVKM. V shed 6 bases and J 5 bases; nucleotides not matched to a gene: 7. The CDR3 region has the DNA TGTGCCAGCAGGTTAGCGGGAGGTGGCCACGAGCAGTACTTC. Translation: CASRLAGGGHEQYF.

The chain recombines TRBV12-3 or TRBV12-4 with TRBJ1-2; D is undetermined. This CDR3 spans 13 amino acids. Trimming left V 2 bases short and J 8 bases short, with 12 bases between. This chain's CDR3 is CASSLPPTRGYTF. CDR3 coding DNA: TGTGCCAGCAGTTTACCTCCCACTCGAGGCTACACCTTC.

The CDR3 coding sequence is TGTGCCAGCAGCTTGGCAGGTCCGGGACAGGGCTCTGGAAACACCATATATTTT. It is translated as CASSLAGPGQGSGNTIYF. The V call is TRBV5-5, the J call TRBJ1-3, with 9 bases fitting TRBD1. J gave up 0 bases and V 0 bases, and 7 bases lay outside the gene matches. In germline, CDR1 is SGHKS, CDR2 YYEKEE (reference sequence). CDR3 length: 18 residues. Combining the CDR3 with reference TRBV5-5 and TRBJ1-3 gives the whole variable domain DAGVTQSPTHLIKTRGQQVTLRCSPISGHKSVSWYQQVLGQGPQFIFQYYEKEERGRGNFPDRFSARQFPNYSSELNVNALLLGDSALYLCASSLAGPGQGSGNTIYFGEGSWLTVV.

The chain employs TRBV5-8 and TRBJ2-7, with D perhaps matching TRBD2 (6 bases). Germline loops: CDR1 SGHTS, CDR2 YDEGEE. Trimming removed 2 bases at V and 4 bases at J, with 16 bases between. This CDR3 is built from 15 residues. CDR3 in DNA: TGTGCCAGCAGCTTCCGGAGGACTACCATTTACGAGCAGTACTTC. Protein: CASSFRRTTIYEQYF.

The chain employs TRBV19 and TRBJ2-5, with 7 bases that match TRBD1. This CDR3 is built from 13 residues. The V gene's germline CDR1 is LNHDA and CDR2 SQIVND (reference sequence). The junction had 3 bases not matched to a gene; V was cut back by 5 bases and J by 3 bases. This CDR3 reads CASSRDREETQYF. CDR3 coding DNA: TGTGCCAGTAGTCGTGACAGGGAAGAGACCCAGTACTTC.

J is TRBJ2-1 and V is TRBV6-2 or TRBV6-3; no clear D. Trimming pared 6 bases from V and 6 bases from J, leaving 15 bases between. Germline CDR1 is MNHEY and CDR2 is SVGEGT. The CDR3 totals 14 residues. The CDR3 loop reads CASSLINLGNEQFF. The DNA of the CDR3 is TGTGCCAGCAGCCTAATAAATCTGGGCAATGAGCAGTTCTTC.

J is TRBJ1-2 and V is TRBV3-1 (or the pseudogene TRBV3-2); 7 positions match TRBD1. The CDR3 runs to 15 residues. Trimming cost V 1 base and J 2 bases; bases outside gene matches: 4. Germline values: CDR1 LGHDT, CDR2 YNNKEL (reference sequence). The CDR3 region is CASSQATGPNYGYTF. The CDR3 DNA follows: TGTGCCAGCAGCCAAGCGACAGGGCCCAACTATGGCTACACCTTC.

The chain combines TRBV1 with TRBJ2-1; the table's D call, TRBD2, was not checked against the DNA. TRBV1 is classified as a pseudogene. This CDR3 is 16 amino acids long. The CDR3 loop is CTSRITLAETYNEQFF. The CDR3 DNA follows: TGCACCAGCAGGATTACACTAGCGGAAACCTACAATGAGCAGTTCTTC.

The gene calls are TRBV9 and TRBJ2-5; 10 bases align to TRBD2. This CDR3 contains 17 residues. Per germline, CDR1 SGDLS and CDR2 YYNGEE. V lost 0 bases to trimming and J lost 5 bases; unmatched junction nucleotides: 10. The CDR3 DNA follows: TGTGCCAGCAGCGTAGGTTCCCCTAGCGGGAGAATGGAGACCCAGTACTTC. Translated: CASSVGSPSGRMETQYF.

The CDR3: CASSPTGVGEQYF. CDR3 bases: TGTGCCAGCAGCCCGACAGGGGTCGGGGAGCAGTACTTC. The chain couples TRBV5-6 to TRBJ2-7, with 8 bases fitting TRBD1. CDR3 size: 13 residues. Germline V CDR1 and CDR2: SGHDT, YYEEEE. J lost 7 bases, V lost 4 bases, and 7 bases had no gene match. Filled out from reference TRBV5-6 and TRBJ2-7, the complete variable domain reads DAGVTQSPTHLIKTRGQQVTLRCSPKSGHDTVSWYQQALGQGPQFIFQYYEEEERQRGNFPDRFSGHQFPNYSSELNVNALLLGDSALYLCASSPTGVGEQYFGPGTRLTVT.

The J gene is TRBJ1-6, the V gene TRBV9; no clear D. Trimming stripped 0 bases from V and 6 bases from J, with 10 bases between. The CDR3 covers 15 residues. Germline CDR1 reads SGDLS; CDR2 reads YYNGEE. CDR3 in DNA: TGTGCCAGCAGCGTAGGGCGTCCTTTTAATTCACCCCTCCACTTT. Its protein product is CASSVGRPFNSPLHF.

The rearrangement joins TRBV5-1 to TRBJ2-7; perhaps TRBD2 as D (5 bases). The CDR3 consists of 14 residues. V lost 4 bases and J 7 bases, leaving 18 bases between the germline ends. Germline-derived CDR1 and CDR2 are SGHRS and YFSETQ. CDR3 DNA sequence: TGCGCCAGCAGCCCGAACAATTGGCCGGGGGAGCAGTACTTC. The encoded protein is CASSPNNWPGEQYF.

This clone was detected only a few times. The chain has TRBV15 and TRBJ2-3; TRBD1 aligns across 8 bases. CDR3 length equals 16 residues. CDR1 and CDR2 (germline): LNHNV, YYDKDF (reference sequence). Trimming cost V 0 bases and J 4 bases; bases outside gene matches: 6. For the CDR3, the DNA is TGTGCCACCAGCAGAGATGGGCAGGGGGCCTCAGATACGCAGTATTTT. Translating gives CATSRDGQGASDTQYF.

The chain combines TRBV7-8 with TRBJ1-1; 9 positions agree with TRBD1. Looked up from germline, CDR1 is SGHVS and CDR2 is FQNEAQ. The CDR3 spans 15 residues. V trimming: 4 bases; J trimming: 1 base; junction bases outside the gene matches: 4. The CDR3 region is CASSSPDRGNTEAFF. CDR3 sequence (DNA): TGTGCCAGCAGCTCCCCGGACAGGGGGAACACTGAAGCTTTCTTT.

V is TRBV27 and J is TRBJ2-7; 8 bases are shared with TRBD2. The J segment lost 7 bases and the V segment lost 4 bases, leaving 12 bases of the junction unmatched. The CDR3 has 15 amino acids. Per germline, CDR1 MNHEY and CDR2 SMNVEV (reference sequence). CDR3 protein: CASSSDGREGREQYF. Written as DNA, the CDR3 is TGTGCCAGCAGTTCGGATGGACGGGAGGGCAGGGAGCAGTACTTC.

The chain couples TRBV28 to TRBJ1-4; possibly TRBD1 for D (5 bases). The CDR3 is 14 amino acids. Germline lookup yields CDR1 MDHEN and CDR2 SYDVKM. The V and J ends lost 1 base and 8 bases respectively, with 11 bases between them. The DNA for the CDR3 is TGTGCCAGCAGTTTATACCAGGGAGGGGAAAAACTGTTTTTT. As protein: CASSLYQGGEKLFF.

The V call is TRBV29-1, the J call TRBJ2-6; no reliable D call. The ends were cut back, 3 bases at V and 4 bases at J, with 4 bases in the middle. Germline CDR1 is SQVTM and CDR2 is ANQGSEA. This CDR3 has 12 residues. The CDR3 sequence: CSVDQGANVLTF. For the CDR3, the DNA is TGCAGCGTTGACCAAGGGGCCAACGTCCTGACTTTC.